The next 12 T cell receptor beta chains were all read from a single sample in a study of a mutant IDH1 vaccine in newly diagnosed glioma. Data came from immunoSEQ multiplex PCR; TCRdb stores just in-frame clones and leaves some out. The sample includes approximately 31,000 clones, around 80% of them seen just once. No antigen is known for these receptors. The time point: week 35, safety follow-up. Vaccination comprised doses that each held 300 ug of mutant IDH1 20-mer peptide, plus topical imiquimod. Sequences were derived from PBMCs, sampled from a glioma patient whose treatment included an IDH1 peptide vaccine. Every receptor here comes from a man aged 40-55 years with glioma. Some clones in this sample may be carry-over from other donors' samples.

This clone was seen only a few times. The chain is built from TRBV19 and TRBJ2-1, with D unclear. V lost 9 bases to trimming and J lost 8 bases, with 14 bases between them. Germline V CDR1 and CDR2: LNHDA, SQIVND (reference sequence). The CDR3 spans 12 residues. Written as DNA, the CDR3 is TGTGCCAGCCGAAAAATTGGGGATGAGCAGTTCTTC. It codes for CASRKIGDEQFF.

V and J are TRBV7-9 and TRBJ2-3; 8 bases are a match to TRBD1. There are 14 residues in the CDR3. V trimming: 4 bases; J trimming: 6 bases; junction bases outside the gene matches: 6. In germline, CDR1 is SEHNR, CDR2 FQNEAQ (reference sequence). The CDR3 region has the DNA TGTGCCAGCAGCTCAGGACAGGGCGGCGATACGCAGTATTTT. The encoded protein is CASSSGQGGDTQYF.

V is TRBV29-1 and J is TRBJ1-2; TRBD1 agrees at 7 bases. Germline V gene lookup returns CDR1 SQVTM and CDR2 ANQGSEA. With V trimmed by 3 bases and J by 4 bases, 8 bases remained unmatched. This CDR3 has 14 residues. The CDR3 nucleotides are TGCAGCGTTGAGAGGACAGGCCACCTCTATGGCTACACCTTC. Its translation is CSVERTGHLYGYTF. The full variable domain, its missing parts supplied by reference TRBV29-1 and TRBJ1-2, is SAVISQKPSRDICQRGTSLTIQCQVDSQVTMMFWYRQQPGQSLTLIATANQGSEATYESGFVIDKFPISRPNLTFSTLTVSNMSPEDSSIYLCSVERTGHLYGYTFGSGTRLTVV.

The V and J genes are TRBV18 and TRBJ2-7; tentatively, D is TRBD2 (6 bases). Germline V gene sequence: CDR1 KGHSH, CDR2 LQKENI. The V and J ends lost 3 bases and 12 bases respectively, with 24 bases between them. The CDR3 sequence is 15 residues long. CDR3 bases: TGTGCCAGCTCACCCGCTCGGGACTCGACTCGAAGTGGGTACTTC. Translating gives CASSPARDSTRSGYF.

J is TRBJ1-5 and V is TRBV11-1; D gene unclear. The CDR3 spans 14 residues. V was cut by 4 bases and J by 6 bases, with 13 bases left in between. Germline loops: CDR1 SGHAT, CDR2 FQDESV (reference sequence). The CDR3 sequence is CASSSDGVGQPQHF. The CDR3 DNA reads TGTGCCAGCAGCTCCGACGGGGTGGGTCAGCCCCAGCATTTT. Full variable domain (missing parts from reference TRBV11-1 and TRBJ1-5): EAEVAQSPRYKITEKSQAVAFWCDPISGHATLYWYRQILGQGPELLVQFQDESVVDDSQLPKDRFSAERLKGVDSTLKIQPAELGDSAMYLCASSSDGVGQPQHFGDGTRLSIL.

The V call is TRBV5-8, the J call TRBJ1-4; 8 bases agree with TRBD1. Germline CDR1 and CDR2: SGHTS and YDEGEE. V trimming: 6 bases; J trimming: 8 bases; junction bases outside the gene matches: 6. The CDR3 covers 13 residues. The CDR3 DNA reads TGTGCCAGCACCGAGAGACAGGGGGAAAAACTGTTTTTT. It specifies CASTERQGEKLFF.

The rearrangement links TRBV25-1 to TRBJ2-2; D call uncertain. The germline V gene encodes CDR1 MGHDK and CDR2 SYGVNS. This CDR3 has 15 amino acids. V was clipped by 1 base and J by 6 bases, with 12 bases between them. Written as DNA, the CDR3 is TGTGCCAGCAGTGAATCTGGGAACCGAGCCGGGGAGCTGTTTTTT. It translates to CASSESGNRAGELFF.

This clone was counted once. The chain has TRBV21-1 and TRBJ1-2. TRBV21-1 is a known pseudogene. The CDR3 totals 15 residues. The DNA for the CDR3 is TGTGCCAGCAGCAAAGGACGGCCGCTATACTATGGCTACACCTTC. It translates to CASSKGRPLYYGYTF.

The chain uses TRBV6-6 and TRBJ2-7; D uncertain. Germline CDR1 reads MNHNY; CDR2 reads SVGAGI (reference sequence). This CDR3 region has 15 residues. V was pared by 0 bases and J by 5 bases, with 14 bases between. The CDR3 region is CASSYSPVIVHEQYF. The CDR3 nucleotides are TGTGCCAGCAGTTACTCGCCGGTTATCGTCCACGAGCAGTACTTC.

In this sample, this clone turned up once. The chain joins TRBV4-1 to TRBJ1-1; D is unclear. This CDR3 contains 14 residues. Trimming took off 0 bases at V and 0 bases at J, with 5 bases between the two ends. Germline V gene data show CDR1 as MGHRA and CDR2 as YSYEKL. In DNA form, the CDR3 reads TGCGCCAGCAGCCAAGAGGCTTTGAACACTGAAGCTTTCTTT. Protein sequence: CASSQEALNTEAFF.

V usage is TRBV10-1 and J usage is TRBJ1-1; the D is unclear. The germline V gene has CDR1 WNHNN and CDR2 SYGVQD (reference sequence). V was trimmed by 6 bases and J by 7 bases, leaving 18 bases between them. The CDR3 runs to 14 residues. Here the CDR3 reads CASRRPRMSYEAFF. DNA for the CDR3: TGCGCCAGCAGGAGACCCAGGATGTCGTATGAAGCTTTCTTT.

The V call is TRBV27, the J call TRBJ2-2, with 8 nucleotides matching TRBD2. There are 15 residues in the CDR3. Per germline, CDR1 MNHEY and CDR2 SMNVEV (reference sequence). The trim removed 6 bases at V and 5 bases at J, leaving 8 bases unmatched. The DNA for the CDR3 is TGTGCCAGCAGCCCAGGGACTAGGGGAACCGGGGAGCTGTTTTTT. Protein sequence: CASSPGTRGTGELFF.